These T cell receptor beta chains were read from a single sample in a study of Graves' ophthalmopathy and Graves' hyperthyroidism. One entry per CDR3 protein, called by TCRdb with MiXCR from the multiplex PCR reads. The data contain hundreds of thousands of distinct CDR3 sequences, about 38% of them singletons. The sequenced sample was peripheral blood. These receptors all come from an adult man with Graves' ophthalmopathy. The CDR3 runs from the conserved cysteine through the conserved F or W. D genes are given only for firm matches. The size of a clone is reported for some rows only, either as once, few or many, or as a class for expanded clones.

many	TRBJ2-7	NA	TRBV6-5	TGTGCCAGCAGTTACTCGTATGGGGCCGAGCAGTACTTC	CASSYSYGAEQYF
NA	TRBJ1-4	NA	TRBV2	TGTGCCAGCAGTTTAAGGGAGGCGGGAGGACTGTTTTTT	CASSLREAGGLFF
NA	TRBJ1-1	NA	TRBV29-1	TGCAGCGTGACCCCGGGTTACACTGAAGCTTTCTTT	CSVTPGYTEAFF
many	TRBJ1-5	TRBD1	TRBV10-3	TGTGCCATCAGGGGGGACAGGGAACAGCCCCAGCATTTT	CAIRGDREQPQHF
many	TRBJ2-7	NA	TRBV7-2	TGTGCCAGCAGCTTAGTCGGGGCAGGATACTACGAGCAGTACTTC	CASSLVGAGYYEQYF
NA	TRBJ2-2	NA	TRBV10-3	TGTGCCATCAGTGAGCAGGGAGCGAACACCGGGGAGCTGTTTTTT	CAISEQGANTGELFF
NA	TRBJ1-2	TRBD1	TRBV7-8	TGTGCCAGCAGCCGGGCAGGGGGGGGGAACTATGGCTACACCTTC	CASSRAGGGNYGYTF
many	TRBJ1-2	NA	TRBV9	TGTGCCAGCAGGGAGGGAGCCAAGGGCTACACCTTC	CASREGAKGYTF
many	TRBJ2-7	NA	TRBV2	TGTGCCAGCAGGCTGCACGAGCAGTACTTC	CASRLHEQYF
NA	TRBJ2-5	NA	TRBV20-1	TGCAGTGCCTGGGGACTGGAAGAGACCCAGTACTTC	CSAWGLEETQYF
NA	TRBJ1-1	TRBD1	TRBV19	TGTGCCAGTAGTGGCGGACAGGGGGCCCACACTGAAGCTTTCTTT	CASSGGQGAHTEAFF
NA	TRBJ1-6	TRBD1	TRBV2	TGTGCCAGCAGTCAACAGGGGTCAGATTCACCCCTCCACTTT	CASSQQGSDSPLHF
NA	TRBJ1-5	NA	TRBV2	TGTGCCAGCAGTTTAAGGTGGTATAGCAATCAGCCCCAGCATTTT	CASSLRWYSNQPQHF
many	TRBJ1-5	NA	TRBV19	TGTGCCAGTAGTATAGGGGCCGGCGTTAGCAATCAGCCCCAGCATTTT	CASSIGAGVSNQPQHF
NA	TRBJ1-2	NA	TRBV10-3	TGTGCCATCAGTTCTACCGGGACCCGCTATGGCTACACCTTC	CAISSTGTRYGYTF
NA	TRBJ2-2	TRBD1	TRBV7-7	TGTGCTAGCAAAGAGACAGGGTCCTTTACGAACACCGGGGAGCTGTTTTTT	CASKETGSFTNTGELFF
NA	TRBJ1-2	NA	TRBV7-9	TGTGCCAGCAGCTCGGTCGGAAATGGCTACACCTTC	CASSSVGNGYTF
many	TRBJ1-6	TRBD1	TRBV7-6	TGTGCCAGCAGCTCTTGGACAGGGAATTCACCCCTCCACTTT	CASSSWTGNSPLHF
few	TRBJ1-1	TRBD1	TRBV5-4	TGTGCCAGCAGCTTCCTCGGGACAGGGGAAACTGAAGCTTTCTTT	CASSFLGTGETEAFF
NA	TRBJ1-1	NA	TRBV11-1	TGTGCCAGCAGTACGAACAGCGGAATGAACACTGAAGCTGTCTTT	CASSTNSGMNTEAVF
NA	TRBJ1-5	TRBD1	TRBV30	TGTGCCTGGAGCACCGGGACAGGGGACCAGCCCCAGCATTTT	CAWSTGTGDQPQHF
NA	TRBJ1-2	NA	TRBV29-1	TGCAGCGTTCAAGGCGGGAACTATGGCTACACCTTC	CSVQGGNYGYTF
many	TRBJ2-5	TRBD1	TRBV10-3	TGTGCCATCAGTGAGCTGGGGACAGGGCGGATTCAAGAGACCCAGTACTTC	CAISELGTGRIQETQYF
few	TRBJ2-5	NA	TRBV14	TGTGCCAGCAGCCAAGATAAAGGGGAAGAGACCCAGTACTTC	CASSQDKGEETQYF
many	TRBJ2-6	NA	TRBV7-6	TGTGCCAGCAGCTTGGGACGGCCGTCTGGGGCCAACGTCCTGACTTTC	CASSLGRPSGANVLTF
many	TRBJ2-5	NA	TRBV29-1	TGCAGCGAATTTAGGGGGGGGGAGACCCAGTACTTC	CSEFRGGETQYF
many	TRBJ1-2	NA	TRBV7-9	TGTGCCAGCAGCTTAGATGACCAGGGCTACACCTTC	CASSLDDQGYTF
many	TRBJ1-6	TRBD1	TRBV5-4	TGTGCCAGCAGACTCGGGACAGGGTCTTCACCCCTCCACTTT	CASRLGTGSSPLHF
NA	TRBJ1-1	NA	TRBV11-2	TGTGCCAGCAGCTTAGTGAGCGGGTGGGACACTGAAGCTTTCTTT	CASSLVSGWDTEAFF
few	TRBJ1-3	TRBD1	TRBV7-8	TGTGCCAGCAGCTTAGACGGGACAGGCCGTTCTGGAAACACCATATATTTT	CASSLDGTGRSGNTIYF
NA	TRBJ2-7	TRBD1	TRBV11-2	TGTGCCAGCAGCCTAACTCCGGGACAGGACTACGAGCAGTACTTC	CASSLTPGQDYEQYF
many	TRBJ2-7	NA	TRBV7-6	TGTGCCAGCAGCTACGGACAAATAGGCTACGAGCAGTACTTC	CASSYGQIGYEQYF
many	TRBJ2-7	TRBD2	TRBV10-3	TGTGCCATCAGTACTAGCGGGGGGGTGAGCTCCTACGAGCAGTACTTC	CAISTSGGVSSYEQYF
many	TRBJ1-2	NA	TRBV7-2	TGTGCCAGCAGCTTGGGGTTCTCCTATGGCTACACCTTC	CASSLGFSYGYTF
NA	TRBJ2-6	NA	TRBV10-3	TGTGCCATCAGTGTTGGACAGGGGGCCAACGTCCTGACTTTC	CAISVGQGANVLTF
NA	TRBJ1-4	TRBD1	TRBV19	TGTGCCTGGGGACAACAGGGGGGTACTGAAAAACTGTTTTTT	CAWGQQGGTEKLFF
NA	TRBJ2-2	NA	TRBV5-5	TGTGCCAGCAGCCCTAAAGGGGATTCCACCGGGGAGCTGTTTTTT	CASSPKGDSTGELFF
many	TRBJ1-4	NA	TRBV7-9	TGTGCGACTTCCCGAGAAAATCATGAAAAACTGTTTTTT	CATSRENHEKLFF